These 23 T cell receptor beta chains share one sample of origin, sequenced in a study of monozygotic twins with inflammatory bowel disease. TCRdb re-called the 5' RACE reads and gives one entry per CDR3 protein, without DNA. The record lists 300,000 to 400,000 distinct CDR3 sequences, of which the ten most abundant hold around 2%. Sequencing input: blood. These receptors all stem from a human donor with ulcerative colitis or Crohn's disease, or a healthy co-twin of an affected twin (not recorded which).

CDR3 residues: CSAQQTSRRTQYF. The chain recombines TRBV20-1 with TRBJ2-5; TCRdb reports TRBD2, a call that lacks DNA to check it against. CDR1 and CDR2 from the germline V gene are DFQATT and SNEGSKA (reference sequence). The CDR3 sequence is 13 residues long.

The chain is built from TRBV10-3 and TRBJ2-5. This CDR3 is built from 13 residues. Germline V gene sequence: CDR1 ENHRY, CDR2 SYGVKD. The CDR3 sequence: CAINGGRGETQYF.

V usage is TRBV4-1 and J usage is TRBJ2-2; TCRdb's assignment of TRBD1 cannot be checked, as there is no DNA. CDR1 and CDR2 (germline): MGHRA, YSYEKL. The CDR3 is 15 residues long. The CDR3 sequence is CASQGDRGRTGELFF.

This chain joins TRBV15 and TRBJ2-5; there is no DNA to check the TCRdb D call of TRBD2. In germline, CDR1 is LNHNV, CDR2 YYDKDF (reference sequence). CDR3 length: 18 residues. CDR3 loop: CATSRALAGAAPQETQYF.

The gene calls are TRBV7-3 and TRBJ2-1; absent DNA, TCRdb's TRBD2 call cannot be checked. The germline V gene encodes CDR1 SGHTA and CDR2 FQGTGA. This CDR3 is built from 14 residues. The CDR3 loop is CASKAEAHYNEQFF.

The V gene is TRBV5-1, the J gene TRBJ2-7; lacking DNA, the TRBD1 call made by TCRdb goes unchecked. The CDR3 runs to 15 residues. Germline V gives CDR1 SGHRS, CDR2 YFSETQ. The CDR3 loop is CASSLERLGSGEQYF.

The chain is built from TRBV3-1 and TRBJ2-1; TCRdb proposes TRBD1, but this gene call is untestable without DNA. CDR3 length: 22 residues. From germline, CDR1 is LGHDT and CDR2 YNNKEL (reference sequence). Here the CDR3 reads CASSQARMGRSSSSGSYNEQFF.

The chain is built from TRBV5-1 and TRBJ2-1. The CDR3 runs 14 residues. Per germline, CDR1 SGHRS and CDR2 YFSETQ. This CDR3 is CASSYDRALNEQFF.

The chain couples TRBV10-2 to TRBJ1-2. The CDR3 covers 13 residues. Germline V gives CDR1 WSHSY, CDR2 SAAADI. CDR3 protein: CASSGHRNYGYTF.

The genes are TRBV5-6 and TRBJ1-5; TCRdb reports TRBD1, a call that lacks DNA to check it against. Germline V gene sequence: CDR1 SGHDT, CDR2 YYEEEE. This CDR3 has 13 residues. The CDR3 loop reads CASGFPGNQPQHF.

The V call is TRBV9, the J call TRBJ2-2. There are 14 residues in the CDR3. Per the germline V gene, CDR1 is SGDLS and CDR2 is YYNGEE. The CDR3 sequence is CASSVRANTGELFF.

The CDR3: CASSDSGGSYEQYF. The V and J genes are TRBV7-6 and TRBJ2-7. This CDR3 is built from 14 residues. Looked up from germline, CDR1 is SGHVS and CDR2 is FNYEAQ.

V and J are TRBV7-9 and TRBJ1-1. The CDR3 consists of 12 residues. Germline-derived CDR1 and CDR2 are SEHNR and FQNEAQ (reference sequence). CDR3 region: CASSFTHTEAFF. Complete variable domain (other parts from reference TRBV7-9 and TRBJ1-1): DTGVSQNPRHKITKRGQNVTFRCDPISEHNRLYWYRQTLGQGPEFLTYFQNEAQLEKSRLLSDRFSAERPKGSFSTLEIQRTEQGDSAMYLCASSFTHTEAFFGQGTRLTVV.

This chain links TRBV7-9 with TRBJ2-5; the D gene TCRdb calls, TRBD1, cannot be checked with no DNA. Germline lookup yields CDR1 SEHNR and CDR2 FQNEAQ (reference sequence). The CDR3 has 15 amino acids. This chain's CDR3 is CASSAGQGALETQYF. Full variable domain (remainder filled in from reference TRBV7-9 and TRBJ2-5): DTGVSQNPRHKITKRGQNVTFRCDPISEHNRLYWYRQTLGQGPEFLTYFQNEAQLEKSRLLSDRFSAERPKGSFSTLEIQRTEQGDSAMYLCASSAGQGALETQYFGPGTRLLVL.

CDR3 region: CAKGRNYSYEQYF. The rearrangement joins TRBV12-5 to TRBJ2-7. The CDR3 loop spans 13 amino acids. Germline-derived CDR1 and CDR2 are LGHNT and FRNRAP.

The V call is TRBV7-6, the J call TRBJ2-1; no DNA is available, so the TRBD1 call from TCRdb remains unchecked. CDR1 SGHVS and CDR2 FNYEAQ come from the germline V gene. The CDR3 sequence is 16 residues long. This chain's CDR3 is CASSHGLQIQGNEQFF.

The CDR3 spells CASTTTGGNTGELFF. This chain uses TRBV12-3 or TRBV12-4 with TRBJ2-2; as DNA is missing, the TRBD1 call by TCRdb cannot be tested. The CDR3 contains 15 residues.

This rearrangement joins TRBV19 to TRBJ2-6. CDR1 LNHDA and CDR2 SQIVND come from the germline V gene (reference sequence). The CDR3 contains 17 residues. The CDR3 protein is CASSRSQGASGANVLTF. Complete variable domain (other parts from reference TRBV19 and TRBJ2-6): DGGITQSPKYLFRKEGQNVTLSCEQNLNHDAMYWYRQDPGQGLRLIYYSQIVNDFQKGDIAEGYSVSREKKESFPLTVTSAQKNPTAFYLCASSRSQGASGANVLTFGAGSRLTVL.

The chain joins TRBV29-1 to TRBJ1-1. CDR1 and CDR2 from the germline V gene are SQVTM and ANQGSEA. This CDR3 spans 13 amino acids. CDR3 region: CSVEDRPNTEAFF.

The chain recombines TRBV29-1 with TRBJ1-1; TCRdb calls TRBD1, which cannot be checked without DNA. Per germline, CDR1 SQVTM and CDR2 ANQGSEA. CDR3 size: 14 residues. CDR3 region: CSVELRGQGTEAFF. Using reference TRBV29-1 and TRBJ1-1 for the parts outside the CDR3, the full variable domain is SAVISQKPSRDICQRGTSLTIQCQVDSQVTMMFWYRQQPGQSLTLIATANQGSEATYESGFVIDKFPISRPNLTFSTLTVSNMSPEDSSIYLCSVELRGQGTEAFFGQGTRLTVV.

The gene calls are TRBV29-1 and TRBJ1-2; TCRdb outputs TRBD1, but without DNA this stays unchecked. The CDR3 contains 15 residues. Germline V lookup: CDR1 SQVTM, CDR2 ANQGSEA. The CDR3 region is CSVDAPGERSGGYTF.

This chain connects TRBV30 to TRBJ2-5; TCRdb outputs TRBD1, but without DNA this stays unchecked. Germline CDR1 GTSNPN, CDR2 SVGIG (reference sequence). The CDR3 contains 13 residues. The CDR3 reads CAWLGDRQETQYF.

The chain has TRBV30 and TRBJ1-4; the TCRdb D gene call, TRBD1, has no DNA to confirm it. CDR1 is GTSNPN, CDR2 SVGIG, per germline (reference sequence). CDR3 length: 12 residues. CDR3: CAWSRDRQKLFF.